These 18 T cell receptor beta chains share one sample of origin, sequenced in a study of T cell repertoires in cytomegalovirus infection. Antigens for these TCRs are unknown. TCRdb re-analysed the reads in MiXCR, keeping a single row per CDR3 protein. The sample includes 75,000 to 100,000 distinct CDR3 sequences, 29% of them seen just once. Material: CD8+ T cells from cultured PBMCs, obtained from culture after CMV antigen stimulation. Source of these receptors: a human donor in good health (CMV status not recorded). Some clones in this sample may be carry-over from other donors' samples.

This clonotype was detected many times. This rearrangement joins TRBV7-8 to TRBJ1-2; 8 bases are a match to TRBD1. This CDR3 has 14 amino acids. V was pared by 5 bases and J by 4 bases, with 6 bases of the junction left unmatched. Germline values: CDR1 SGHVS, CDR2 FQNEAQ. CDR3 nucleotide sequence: TGTGCCAGCAGCCCAGGGGGCCGTGGCTATGGCTACACCTTC. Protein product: CASSPGGRGYGYTF.

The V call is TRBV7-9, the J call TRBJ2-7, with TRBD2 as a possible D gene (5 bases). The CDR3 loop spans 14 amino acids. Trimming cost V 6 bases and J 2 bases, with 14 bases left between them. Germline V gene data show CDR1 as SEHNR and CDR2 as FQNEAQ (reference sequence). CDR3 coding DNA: TGTGCCAGCAGTACACTGCCCGGGGCCTACGAGCAGTACTTC. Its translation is CASSTLPGAYEQYF.

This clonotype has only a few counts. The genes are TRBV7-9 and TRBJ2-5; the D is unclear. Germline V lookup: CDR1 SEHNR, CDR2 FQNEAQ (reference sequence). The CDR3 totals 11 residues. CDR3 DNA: TGTGTGTTTGAGGTAGGGGAGACCCAGTACTTC. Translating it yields CVFEVGETQYF.

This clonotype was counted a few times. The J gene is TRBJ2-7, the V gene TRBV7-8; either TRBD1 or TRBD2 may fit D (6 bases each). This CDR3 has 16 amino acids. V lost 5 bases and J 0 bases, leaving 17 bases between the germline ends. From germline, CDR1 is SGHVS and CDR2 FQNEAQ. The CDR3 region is CASSITGTASSYEQYF. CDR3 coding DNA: TGTGCCAGCAGCATTACAGGGACTGCGAGCTCCTACGAGCAGTACTTC.

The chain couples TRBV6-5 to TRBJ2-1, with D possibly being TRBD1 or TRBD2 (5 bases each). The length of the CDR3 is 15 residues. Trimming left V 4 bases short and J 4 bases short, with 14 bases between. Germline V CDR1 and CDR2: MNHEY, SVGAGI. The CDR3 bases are TGTGCCAGCAGTTCGCTTGGGGACCCATACAATGAGCAGTTCTTC. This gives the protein CASSSLGDPYNEQFF.

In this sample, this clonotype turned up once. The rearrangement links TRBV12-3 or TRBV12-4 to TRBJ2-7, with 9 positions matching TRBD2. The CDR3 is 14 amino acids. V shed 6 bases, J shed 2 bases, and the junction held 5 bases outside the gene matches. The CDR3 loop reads CASSLAGYTYEQYF. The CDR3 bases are TGTGCCAGCAGCCTAGCGGGGTACACCTACGAGCAGTACTTC.

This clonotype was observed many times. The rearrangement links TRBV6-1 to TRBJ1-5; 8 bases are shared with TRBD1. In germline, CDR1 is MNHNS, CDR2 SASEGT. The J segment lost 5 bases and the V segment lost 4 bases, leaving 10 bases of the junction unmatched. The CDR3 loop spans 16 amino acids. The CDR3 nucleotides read TGTGCCAGCAGTGTCACAGGGGGGGCAGGGGATCAGCCCCAGCATTTT. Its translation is CASSVTGGAGDQPQHF.

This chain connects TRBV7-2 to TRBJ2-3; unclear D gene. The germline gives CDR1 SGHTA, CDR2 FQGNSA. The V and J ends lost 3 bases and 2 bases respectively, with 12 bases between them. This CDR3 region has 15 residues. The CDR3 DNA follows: TGTGCCAGCAGCTTTGGCGAGAGATTCACAGATACGCAGTATTTT. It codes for CASSFGERFTDTQYF.

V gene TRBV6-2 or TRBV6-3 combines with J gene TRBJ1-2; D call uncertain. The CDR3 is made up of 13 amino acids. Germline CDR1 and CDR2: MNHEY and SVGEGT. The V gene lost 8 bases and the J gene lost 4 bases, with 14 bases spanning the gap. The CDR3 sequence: CASGDDGLYGYTF. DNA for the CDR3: TGTGCCAGCGGGGATGACGGGCTCTATGGCTACACCTTC.

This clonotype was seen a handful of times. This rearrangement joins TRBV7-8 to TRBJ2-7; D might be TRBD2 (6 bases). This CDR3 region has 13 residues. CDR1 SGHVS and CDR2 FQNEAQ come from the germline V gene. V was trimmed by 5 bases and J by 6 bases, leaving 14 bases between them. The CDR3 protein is CASSPGGLGEQYF. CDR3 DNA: TGTGCCAGCAGCCCAGGAGGGCTTGGCGAGCAGTACTTC.

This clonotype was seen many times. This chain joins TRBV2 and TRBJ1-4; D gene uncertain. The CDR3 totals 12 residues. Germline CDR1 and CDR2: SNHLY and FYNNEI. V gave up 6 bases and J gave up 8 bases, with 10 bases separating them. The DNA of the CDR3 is TGTGCCAGCAGCGGCTTCGGGGAAAAACTGTTTTTT. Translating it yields CASSGFGEKLFF.

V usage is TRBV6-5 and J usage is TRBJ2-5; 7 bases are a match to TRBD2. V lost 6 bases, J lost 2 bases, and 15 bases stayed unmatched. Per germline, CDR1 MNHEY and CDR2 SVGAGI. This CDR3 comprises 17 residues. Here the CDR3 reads CASSPTGLGPIQETQYF. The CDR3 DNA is TGTGCCAGCAGCCCAACCGGACTAGGGCCTATACAAGAGACCCAGTACTTC.

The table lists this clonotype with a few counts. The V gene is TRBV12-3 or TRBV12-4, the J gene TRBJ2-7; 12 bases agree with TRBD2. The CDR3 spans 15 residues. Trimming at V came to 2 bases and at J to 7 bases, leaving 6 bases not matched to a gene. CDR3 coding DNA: TGTGCCAGCAGTTTAACTAGCGGGGGGATGGAGGAGCAGTACTTC. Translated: CASSLTSGGMEEQYF.

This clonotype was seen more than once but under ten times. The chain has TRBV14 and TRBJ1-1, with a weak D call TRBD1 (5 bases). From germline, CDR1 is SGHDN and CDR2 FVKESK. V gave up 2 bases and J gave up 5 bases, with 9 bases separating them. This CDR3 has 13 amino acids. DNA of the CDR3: TGTGCCAGCAGCCAACCCGGGGGGACTGAAGCTTTCTTT. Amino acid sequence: CASSQPGGTEAFF.

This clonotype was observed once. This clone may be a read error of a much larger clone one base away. CDR3 coding DNA: TGTGCCAGCGGTTTATGGCAGGAAGAGGGCACCGGGGAGCTGTTTTTT. Its translation is CASGLWQEEGTGELFF. The genes are TRBV28 and TRBJ2-2, with a tentative D call TRBD2 (5 bases). CDR3 size: 16 residues. Germline lookup yields CDR1 MDHEN and CDR2 SYDVKM.

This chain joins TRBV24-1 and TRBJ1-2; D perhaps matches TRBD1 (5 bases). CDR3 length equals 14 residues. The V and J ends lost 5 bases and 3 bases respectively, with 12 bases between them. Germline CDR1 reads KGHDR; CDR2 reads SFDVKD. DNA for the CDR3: TGTGCCACCAGTGCTACAGGCTGGGACTATGGCTACACCTTC. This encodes CATSATGWDYGYTF.

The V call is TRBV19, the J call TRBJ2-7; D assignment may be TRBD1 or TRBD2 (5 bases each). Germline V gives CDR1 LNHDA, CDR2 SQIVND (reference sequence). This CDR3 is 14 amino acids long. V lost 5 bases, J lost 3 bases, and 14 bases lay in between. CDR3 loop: CASSEGTGIYEQYF. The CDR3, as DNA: TGTGCCAGTAGTGAGGGTACAGGTATCTACGAGCAGTACTTC.

The CDR3 reads CASSVDTSGNTIYF. CDR3 DNA: TGTGCCAGCAGCGTCGACACCTCTGGAAACACCATATATTTT. V usage is TRBV9 and J usage is TRBJ1-3; D gene ambiguous. The CDR3 spans 14 residues. CDR1 is SGDLS, CDR2 YYNGEE, per germline. The V end lost 2 bases, the J end lost 0 bases, and 6 bases lay between the germline ends.